These 32 T cell receptor beta chains originate from one sample sequenced in a study of T cell repertoires in cytomegalovirus infection. These receptors lack a known antigen. Via MiXCR, TCRdb re-called the reads, giving one row per CDR3 protein. The table lists approximately 260,000 distinct CDR3 sequences, less than 25% of them singletons. Sequencing used cultured PBMCs, obtained from culture after CMV antigen stimulation. These receptors originate from a human donor in good health (CMV status not recorded). Some clones in this sample may be carry-over from other donors' samples.

The genes are TRBV3-1 and TRBJ2-7; D possibly uses TRBD1 or TRBD2 (7 bases each). Germline V lookup: CDR1 LGHDT, CDR2 YNNKEL (reference sequence). CDR3 length: 17 residues. Trimming cost V 4 bases and J 0 bases, with 19 bases left between them. CDR3 DNA sequence: TGTGCCAGCAGCCTCAGGGGGAGGGCGCGAACCTCCTACGAGCAGTACTTC. It encodes CASSLRGRARTSYEQYF.

The table lists this clonotype with a few counts. The CDR3, as DNA: TGTGCCAGCAGAACTCGACAGGGGGCTGGCGGTGACATTCAGTACTTC. Its translation is CASRTRQGAGGDIQYF. The chain combines TRBV28 with TRBJ2-4; 10 bases are shared with TRBD1. The V segment lost 6 bases and the J segment 8 bases; nucleotides outside the gene matches: 13. Germline CDR1 reads MDHEN; CDR2 reads SYDVKM. The CDR3 contains 16 residues. Using reference TRBV28 and TRBJ2-4 for the parts outside the CDR3, the full variable domain is DVKVTQSSRYLVKRTGEKVFLECVQDMDHENMFWYRQDPGLGLRLIYFSYDVKMKEKGDIPEGYSVSREKKERFSLILESASTNQTSMYLCASRTRQGAGGDIQYFGAGTRLSVL.

This clonotype was counted between two and nine times. This sequence joins TRBV9 and TRBJ1-5, with D uncertain. The germline V and J ends were trimmed by 6 bases and 9 bases, with 10 bases remaining between them. The CDR3 consists of 11 residues. CDR1 SGDLS and CDR2 YYNGEE come from the germline V gene. The CDR3 loop reads CASTGVRPQHF. The CDR3 DNA follows: TGTGCCAGCACCGGAGTGAGGCCCCAGCATTTT.

V gene TRBV25-1 combines with J gene TRBJ1-2; TRBD1 matches 8 bases. This CDR3 has 16 amino acids. Germline lookup yields CDR1 MGHDK and CDR2 SYGVNS. V lost 4 bases, J lost 5 bases, and 12 bases stayed unmatched. The CDR3 bases are TGTGCCAGCAGTGCCACTGGACAGGGACTTTTGTATGGCTACACCTTC. Translated, it gives CASSATGQGLLYGYTF.

In its sample, this clonotype was seen a few times. The CDR3 DNA sequence: TGTGCCAGCAGCTTAGTAGCGGGGCACGAGCAGTACGTC. Protein product: CASSLVAGHEQYV. The chain employs TRBV11-3 and TRBJ2-7, with 8 bases identical to TRBD2. This CDR3 has 13 amino acids. Looked up from germline, CDR1 is SGHNT and CDR2 is YENEEA. The J segment lost 5 bases and the V segment lost 1 base, leaving 1 base of the junction unmatched.

This clonotype turned up a few times. This rearrangement joins TRBV7-2 to TRBJ2-7; D unclear. The V end lost 5 bases, the J end lost 5 bases, and 13 bases lay between the germline ends. Germline values: CDR1 SGHTA, CDR2 FQGNSA. This CDR3 spans 13 amino acids. CDR3 region: CASSPAPLNEQYV. The DNA for the CDR3 is TGTGCCAGCAGCCCCGCTCCATTAAACGAGCAGTACGTC.

This clonotype was recorded many times. V gene TRBV7-9 combines with J gene TRBJ2-3; 7 positions match TRBD2. From germline, CDR1 is SEHNR and CDR2 FQNEAQ (reference sequence). CDR3 length equals 16 residues. V dropped 5 bases and J dropped 6; count of bases not matched to a gene: 14. The CDR3 DNA sequence: TGTGCCAGCAGCCCGATGCTAGCGGACCTCGGTGATACGCAGTATTTT. It translates to CASSPMLADLGDTQYF.

This clonotype occurred a few times. The chain uses TRBV2 and TRBJ2-1; D tentatively reads TRBD1 or TRBD2 (6 bases each). V lost 9 bases, J lost 5 bases, and 14 bases lay in between. This CDR3 spans 13 amino acids. Germline loops: CDR1 SNHLY, CDR2 FYNNEI. CDR3 sequence (DNA): TGTGCCAGTTCGCGGGACACACACAATGAGCAGTTCTTC. It codes for CASSRDTHNEQFF.

This rearrangement joins TRBV6-2 or TRBV6-3 to TRBJ2-7; TRBD1 matches at 7 bases. The CDR3 spans 15 residues. Germline V gene data show CDR1 as MNHEY and CDR2 as SVGEGT. The V and J ends lost 0 bases and 5 bases, in that order; junction bases with no gene match: 7. The DNA of the CDR3 is TGTGCCAGCAGTTACTCCGCGACAGGGTCGGACGAGCAGTACTTC. Translation gives CASSYSATGSDEQYF.

This clonotype was seen many times. The chain joins TRBV7-2 to TRBJ2-3; TRBD1 is a possible D gene (6 bases). The CDR3 consists of 17 residues. V was clipped by 5 bases and J by 0 bases, with 18 bases between them. The germline V gene encodes CDR1 SGHTA and CDR2 FQGNSA. This chain's CDR3 is CASSPQGSGGSTDTQYF. The CDR3 bases are TGTGCCAGCAGCCCCCAGGGGAGCGGAGGAAGCACAGATACGCAGTATTTT.

The table lists this clonotype with a few counts. CDR3 sequence (DNA): TGTGCCAGCAGCTTTAGGTTGGCCGGGGAGCTGTTTTTT. Its translation: CASSFRLAGELFF. V and J are TRBV7-7 and TRBJ2-2; D gene unclear. Germline V lookup: CDR1 SSHAT, CDR2 FNYEAQ (reference sequence). The length of the CDR3 is 13 residues. V was pared by 3 bases and J by 6 bases, with 8 bases between.

The rearrangement links TRBV6-2 or TRBV6-3 to TRBJ2-1; 11 bases line up with TRBD2. The V and J ends lost 6 bases and 7 bases, in that order; junction bases with no gene match: 8. The CDR3 covers 15 residues. In germline, CDR1 is MNHEY, CDR2 SVGEGT. The CDR3 loop is CASSETSGRRNEQFF. CDR3 DNA: TGTGCCAGCAGCGAAACTAGCGGGAGAAGGAATGAGCAGTTCTTC.

The DNA of the CDR3 is TGTGCCATCAGTGCCGGACAGGGGGAGAAGGCAGATACGCAGTATTTT. Its protein product is CAISAGQGEKADTQYF. This chain uses TRBV10-3 with TRBJ2-3; TRBD1 matches at 10 bases. V dropped 4 bases and J dropped 4; count of bases not matched to a gene: 8. CDR1 and CDR2 from the germline V gene are ENHRY and SYGVKD. The length of the CDR3 is 16 residues.

This chain uses TRBV27 with TRBJ1-5, with unresolved D. V was trimmed by 5 bases and J by 0 bases, leaving 8 bases between them. The CDR3 consists of 14 residues. Germline V lookup: CDR1 MNHEY, CDR2 SMNVEV (reference sequence). This CDR3 is CASSPHNSNQPQHF. The DNA of the CDR3 is TGTGCCAGCAGTCCCCACAATAGCAATCAGCCCCAGCATTTT.

This clonotype was counted between two and nine times. The gene calls are TRBV6-2 or TRBV6-3 and TRBJ1-5; 8 bases align to TRBD1. V shed 7 bases, J shed 7 bases, and the junction held 9 bases outside the gene matches. In germline, CDR1 is MNHEY, CDR2 SVGEGT. The CDR3 runs to 14 residues. CDR3 protein: CASKRSTGAQPQHF. DNA for the CDR3: TGTGCCAGCAAGAGGTCGACAGGGGCACAGCCCCAGCATTTT.

A note on this clonotype: Being one base from a much bigger clone, this may be a read error. The genes are TRBV6-8 and TRBJ2-3, with D possibly TRBD1 on 5 matching bases. The CDR3 spans 14 residues. The germline gives CDR1 MNHGY, CDR2 SAAAGT. The chain's CDR3 is CASSYNRITATQYF. The CDR3 DNA sequence: TGTGCCAGCAGTTACAACAGGATCACAGCTACGCAGTATTTT.

This clonotype was seen ten or more times. The chain uses TRBV20-1 and TRBJ2-7; weak D call: TRBD2 (5 bases). CDR1 and CDR2 (germline): DFQATT, SNEGSKA (reference sequence). Trimming took off 6 bases at V and 3 bases at J, with 15 bases between the two ends. The CDR3 loop spans 13 amino acids. The DNA for the CDR3 is TGCAGTGCGGCTCAGAGGGCCCTCTACGAGCAGTACTTC. Its protein is CSAAQRALYEQYF.

This clonotype has more than one count but fewer than ten. The chain has TRBV24-1 and TRBJ1-2; D gene uncertain. The germline V and J ends were trimmed by 0 bases and 5 bases, with 0 bases remaining between them. This CDR3 contains 11 residues. Germline V gene lookup returns CDR1 KGHDR and CDR2 SFDVKD. The CDR3 protein is CATSDLYGYTF. The CDR3 DNA reads TGTGCCACCAGTGATTTGTATGGCTACACCTTC.

This clonotype was recorded a few times. The rearrangement uses TRBV12-3 or TRBV12-4 and TRBJ1-2, with no clear D. Trimming shortened V by 5 bases and J by 5 bases, and 12 bases separated the two germline ends. CDR3 length: 13 residues. As DNA, the CDR3 is TGTGCCAGCAGTAACACGGCCGGTTATGGCTACACCTTC. Its protein product is CASSNTAGYGYTF.

The chain uses TRBV6-2 or TRBV6-3 and TRBJ2-2; 9 nucleotides agree with TRBD1. V shed 8 bases and J 4 bases; nucleotides not matched to a gene: 5. The germline CDR1 and CDR2 sequences are MNHEY and SVGEGT. The CDR3 has 14 residues. The CDR3 region has the DNA TGTGCCAGCGTGGGGACAGGGATCACCGGGGAGCTGTTTTTT. This translates into CASVGTGITGELFF.

This chain joins TRBV10-3 and TRBJ1-6; maybe TRBD1 (5 bases). Trimming stripped 3 bases from V and 9 bases from J, with 12 bases between. The CDR3 has 14 residues. From germline, CDR1 is ENHRY and CDR2 SYGVKD. The DNA for the CDR3 is TGTGCCATCAGTGACCAACGTAGGGGTTCACCCCTCCACTTT. This sequence encodes CAISDQRRGSPLHF.

This clonotype was seen only a few times. J is TRBJ2-1 and V is TRBV6-5; 11 bases line up with TRBD1. The CDR3 is 15 residues long. V was pared by 3 bases and J by 6 bases, with 4 bases of the junction left unmatched. CDR1 MNHEY and CDR2 SVGAGI come from the germline V gene. The CDR3: CASSYEGTGGNEQFF. CDR3 nucleotides: TGTGCCAGCAGTTATGAAGGGACAGGGGGCAATGAGCAGTTCTTC.

V gene TRBV4-3 combines with J gene TRBJ2-1; TRBD2 is a possible D gene (5 bases). With 1 base removed from V and 5 bases from J, the gap between germline ends came to 9 bases. The CDR3 length is 14 residues. In germline, CDR1 is LGHNA, CDR2 YSLEER. CDR3: CASSQAGNHNEQFF. In DNA form, the CDR3 reads TGCGCCAGCAGCCAAGCGGGAAACCACAATGAGCAGTTCTTC.

V gene TRBV10-3 combines with J gene TRBJ2-3; the match to TRBD2 covers 13 bases. This CDR3 contains 17 residues. CDR1 is ENHRY, CDR2 SYGVKD, per germline. After removal of 6 bases from V and 2 bases from J, the junction contained 8 bases not matched to a gene. As DNA, the CDR3 is TGTGCCATCAGGAAATCCGGGACTAGCGGGACCACAGATACGCAGTATTTT. It specifies CAIRKSGTSGTTDTQYF.

This clonotype occurred a few times. V usage is TRBV6-1 and J usage is TRBJ1-1, with TRBD1 matching 7 bases. CDR3 length: 13 amino acids. Germline CDR1 is MNHNS and CDR2 is SASEGT. V lost 6 bases to trimming and J lost 3 bases; unmatched junction nucleotides: 4. The CDR3 loop is CASSYDRDTEAFF. The CDR3 region has the DNA TGTGCCAGCAGCTACGACAGGGACACTGAAGCTTTCTTT.

This sequence joins TRBV30 and TRBJ1-1; tentatively, D is TRBD1 (5 bases). This CDR3 has 14 residues. CDR1 and CDR2 (germline): GTSNPN, SVGIG (reference sequence). Trimming took off 2 bases at V and 1 base at J, with 11 bases between the two ends. CDR3 sequence reads: CAWSSLTANTEAFF. The CDR3, as DNA: TGTGCCTGGAGTTCCCTGACAGCGAACACTGAAGCTTTCTTT.

This clonotype was detected only a few times. The V and J genes are TRBV20-1 and TRBJ2-5, with 10 bases identical to TRBD2. V lost 2 bases to trimming and J lost 5 bases; unmatched junction nucleotides: 17. Germline V lookup: CDR1 DFQATT, CDR2 SNEGSKA (reference sequence). This CDR3 comprises 18 residues. The CDR3 spells CSARPLGIAGGRRETQYF. The CDR3 nucleotides read TGCAGTGCTAGACCCCTCGGGATAGCGGGAGGCAGAAGGGAGACCCAGTACTTC.

This chain links TRBV10-3 with TRBJ2-1; 7 bases fit TRBD2. The germline V gene has CDR1 ENHRY and CDR2 SYGVKD. The V segment lost 6 bases and the J segment 5 bases; nucleotides outside the gene matches: 10. The CDR3 is made up of 15 amino acids. Here the CDR3 reads CAIRTGTNYNNEQFF. In nucleotides, the CDR3 is TGTGCCATCAGAACCGGGACTAACTACAACAATGAGCAGTTCTTC.

This clonotype was observed a single time. CDR3 amino acids: CASSPSNQIEAFF. In DNA form, the CDR3 reads TGTGCCAGCAGTCCATCCAACCAAATTGAAGCTTTCTTT. V and J are TRBV28 and TRBJ1-1; D remains unclear. Germline assignment: CDR1 MDHEN and CDR2 SYDVKM. V shed 5 bases and J shed 7 bases, with 14 bases lying between them. The length of the CDR3 is 13 residues.

V and J are TRBV24-1 and TRBJ2-1, with D unclear. The germline gives CDR1 KGHDR, CDR2 SFDVKD. Trimming took 5 bases from V and 7 from J, leaving 20 bases between them. The CDR3 runs 16 residues. For the CDR3, the DNA is TGTGCCACCAGTGGGAGAAAGGGTTCTGCGCCGAATGAGCAGTTCTTC. Protein sequence: CATSGRKGSAPNEQFF.

There are many counts of this clonotype. The chain is built from TRBV5-1 and TRBJ2-2; TRBD1 is a possible D gene (6 bases). The CDR3 extends over 15 amino acids. Germline-derived CDR1 and CDR2 are SGHRS and YFSETQ. Deletions cut 3 bases from V and 0 bases from J, with 9 bases between. CDR3 sequence (DNA): TGCGCCAGCAGCTCGGGACACACGAACACCGGGGAGCTGTTTTTT. Protein: CASSSGHTNTGELFF. Filled out from reference TRBV5-1 and TRBJ2-2, the complete variable domain reads KAGVTQTPRYLIKTRGQQVTLSCSPISGHRSVSWYQQTPGQGLQFLFEYFSETQRNKGNFPGRFSGRQFSNSRSEMNVSTLELGDSALYLCASSSGHTNTGELFFGEGSRLTVL.

The chain combines TRBV7-2 with TRBJ1-5; possibly TRBD1 for D (5 bases). CDR1 and CDR2 from the germline V gene are SGHTA and FQGNSA. This CDR3 is built from 14 residues. V dropped 6 bases and J dropped 5 bases, with 14 bases sitting between them. The CDR3 loop is CASSPGLGHQPQHF. The DNA of the CDR3 is TGTGCCAGCAGTCCTGGACTGGGGCATCAGCCCCAGCATTTT.